The rows below give T cell receptor beta chains drawn from one sample of a study of control samples from healthy donors and cancer patients. Libraries were prepared by immunoSEQ multiplex PCR; TCRdb keeps only in-frame clonotypes and omits some of them. The table includes over 150,000 clones, 95% to 96% detected once. The sample taken for sequencing was blood. The origin of the receptors is a woman in her 30s in good health. CDR3s leave out the opening cysteine and the closing phenylalanine or tryptophan. The order of the fields is J gene, V gene, clone size, CDR3 protein. Rows may omit the clone size; those that give it use once, few, many or a size class.

J: TRBJ1-1
V: TRBV19
size: .
CDR3: ASSITPASPNTEAF

J: TRBJ2-1
V: TRBV14
size: .
CDR3: ASSRDFYNEQF

J: TRBJ1-1
V: TRBV25-1
size: .
CDR3: ASSEKVNTEAF

J: TRBJ2-7
V: TRBV11-2
size: .
CDR3: ASARTGTGGNEQY

J: TRBJ2-2
V: TRBV19
size: .
CDR3: ASKTQTNTGELF

J: TRBJ2-7
V: TRBV10-2
size: once
CDR3: ASSDGTAYEQY

J: TRBJ2-7
V: TRBV2
size: .
CDR3: ASSEAPYEQY

J: TRBJ2-2
V: TRBV28
size: .
CDR3: ASSQVGPNTGELF

J: TRBJ1-1
V: TRBV19
size: .
CDR3: ASGVFGGFGYTEAF

J: TRBJ1-6
V: TRBV5-1
size: .
CDR3: ASSLLERNSPLH

J: TRBJ1-3
V: TRBV30
size: .
CDR3: AWSVRRSSGNTIY

J: TRBJ1-5
V: TRBV5-1
size: .
CDR3: ASSLVGGWQPQH

J: TRBJ2-1
V: TRBV25-1
size: .
CDR3: ASSALAAEQF

J: TRBJ2-1
V: TRBV6-6
size: .
CDR3: ASSPRGSGRVDEQF

J: TRBJ1-4
V: TRBV6-5
size: once
CDR3: ASSYSGPPNEKLF

J: TRBJ2-7
V: TRBV5-8
size: .
CDR3: ASSSGQGIYEQY

J: TRBJ2-4
V: TRBV2
size: .
CDR3: ASSGWVPPQY

J: TRBJ2-7
V: TRBV27
size: .
CDR3: ASSLGGMDEQY

J: TRBJ2-3
V: TRBV11-1
size: .
CDR3: ASSPEVWDYTDTQY

J: TRBJ2-1
V: TRBV6-2/TRBV6-3
size: once
CDR3: ASSYGLDEQF

J: TRBJ2-3
V: TRBV29-1
size: few
CDR3: SVHGTAYSLDTQY

J: TRBJ2-1
V: TRBV5-5
size: .
CDR3: ASSQGLAGGNEQF

J: TRBJ1-2
V: TRBV5-4
size: once
CDR3: ASSLDTGGVYGYT

J: TRBJ1-5
V: TRBV3-1/TRBV3-2
size: .
CDR3: ASSRGQGPNQPQH

J: TRBJ2-7
V: TRBV7-9
size: once
CDR3: VEERLSYEQY

J: TRBJ2-1
V: TRBV25-1
size: .
CDR3: ASSPSRAPYNEQF

J: TRBJ2-1
V: TRBV9
size: .
CDR3: ASSVGRSDNEQF

J: TRBJ1-5
V: TRBV6-1
size: few
CDR3: ASSEDRGQPQH